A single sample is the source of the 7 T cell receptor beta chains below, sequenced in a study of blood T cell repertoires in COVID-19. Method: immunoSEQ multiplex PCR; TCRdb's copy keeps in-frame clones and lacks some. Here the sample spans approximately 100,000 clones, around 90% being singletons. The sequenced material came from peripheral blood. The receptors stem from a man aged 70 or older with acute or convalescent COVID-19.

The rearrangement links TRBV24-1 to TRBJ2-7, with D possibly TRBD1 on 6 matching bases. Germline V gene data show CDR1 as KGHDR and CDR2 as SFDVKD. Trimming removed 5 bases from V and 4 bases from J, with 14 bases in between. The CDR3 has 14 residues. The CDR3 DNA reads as TGTGCCACCAGTGGGGGACACCGCCCTTACGAGCAGTACTTC. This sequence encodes CATSGGHRPYEQYF.

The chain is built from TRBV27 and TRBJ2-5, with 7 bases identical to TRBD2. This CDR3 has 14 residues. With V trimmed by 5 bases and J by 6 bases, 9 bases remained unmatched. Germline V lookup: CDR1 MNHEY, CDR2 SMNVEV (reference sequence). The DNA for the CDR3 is TGTGCCAGCAGTAATCCGGGACTACGACAGACCCAGTACTTC. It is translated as CASSNPGLRQTQYF.

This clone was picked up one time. CDR3 DNA sequence: TGTGCCAGCTCACCTGGAGCTGATGGCGAGCAGTACTTC. Translated, it gives CASSPGADGEQYF. V gene TRBV18 combines with J gene TRBJ2-7; D is unresolved. Trimming took 3 bases from V and 6 from J, leaving 12 bases between them. CDR1 is KGHSH, CDR2 LQKENI, per germline. The CDR3 contains 13 residues.

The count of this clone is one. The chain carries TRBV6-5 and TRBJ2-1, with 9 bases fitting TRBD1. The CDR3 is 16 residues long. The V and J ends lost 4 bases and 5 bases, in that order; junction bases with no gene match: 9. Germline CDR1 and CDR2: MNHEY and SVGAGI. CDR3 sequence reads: CASSSLGQGINNEQFF. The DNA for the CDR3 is TGTGCCAGCAGTTCCCTCGGACAGGGGATTAACAATGAGCAGTTCTTC.

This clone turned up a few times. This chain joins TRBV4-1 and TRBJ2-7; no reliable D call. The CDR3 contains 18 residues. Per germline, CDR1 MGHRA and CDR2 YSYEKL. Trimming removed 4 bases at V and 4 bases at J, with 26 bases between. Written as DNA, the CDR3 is TGCGCCAGCAGCCTCGCTCACCTGCAGGTTGTATACCCGTACGAGCAGTACTTC. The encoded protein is CASSLAHLQVVYPYEQYF.

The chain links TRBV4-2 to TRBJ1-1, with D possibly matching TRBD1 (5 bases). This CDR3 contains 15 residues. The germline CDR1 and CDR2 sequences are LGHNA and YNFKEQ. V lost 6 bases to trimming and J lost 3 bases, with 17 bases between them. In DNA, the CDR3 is TGTGCCAGCAGGCGACGGGTTTGGGGGGACACTGAAGCTTTCTTT. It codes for CASRRRVWGDTEAFF.

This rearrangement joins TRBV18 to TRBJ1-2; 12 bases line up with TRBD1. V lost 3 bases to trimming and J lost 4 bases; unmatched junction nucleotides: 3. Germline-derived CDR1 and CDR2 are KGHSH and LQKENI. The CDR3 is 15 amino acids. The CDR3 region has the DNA TGTGCCAGCTCACCGCCGGGACAGGGGGCCTATGGCTACACCTTC. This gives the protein CASSPPGQGAYGYTF.